Described below is a single TCR beta chain sequence and its context. TCRdb re-derived calls from the 5' RACE reads in MiXCR, one entry per CDR3 protein. The repertoire holds hundreds of thousands of distinct CDR3 sequences, with approximately 15% as singletons. This sample stems from a study of T-cell memory formation after mild COVID-19. Material for sequencing was PBMCs or a T cell subset sorted from them (not recorded which). The receptor comes from a man younger than 30 who had mild COVID-19 (a few samples of this study predate the infection). Cell type and time point are not known.

This CDR3 is CASSPTGRGELFF. The CDR3 DNA reads as TGCGCCAGCAGCCCGACAGGGCGGGGGGAGCTGTTTTTT. This sequence joins TRBV4-1 and TRBJ2-2; the match to TRBD1 covers 7 bases. The J segment lost 8 bases and the V segment lost 4 bases, leaving 4 bases of the junction unmatched. This CDR3 is 13 amino acids long. Germline CDR1 is MGHRA and CDR2 is YSYEKL.